This is a list of T cell receptor beta chains from one sample in a study of blood T cell repertoires in COVID-19. Here immunoSEQ multiplex PCR was the method, and the copy in TCRdb shows in-frame clones only, minus some. The top ten hold roughly 4% of the sample, which has fewer than 250,000 clones, approximately 84% seen once. The source material was peripheral blood. Every receptor here comes from a man aged 45 to 65 with acute or convalescent COVID-19. Each CDR3 is given without its conserved first and last residue. A D gene is named only where the DNA matches it firmly.

d_gene,v_gene,j_gene,CDR3aa
NA,TRBV5-6,TRBJ1-2,ASSRIREDYGYT
NA,TRBV6-5,TRBJ1-6,ASSLQGGNSPLH
NA,TRBV3-1/TRBV3-2,TRBJ1-1,ASSHYGQGLEAF
NA,TRBV6-5,TRBJ1-1,ASSYSWRTEAF
NA,TRBV4-1,TRBJ2-1,ASSQIPGDSYNEQF
NA,TRBV9,TRBJ2-2,ASSVNWAGDRLELF
TRBD1,TRBV30,TRBJ1-5,AWSHRGFNQPQH
NA,TRBV6-5,TRBJ2-2,ASLIANTGELF
TRBD1,TRBV24-1,TRBJ2-5,ATSDPGQGRAETQY
TRBD2,TRBV6-2/TRBV6-3,TRBJ2-5,ASSRLAGVETQY
NA,TRBV27,TRBJ2-7,ASRQGTYEQY
TRBD1,TRBV27,TRBJ1-2,ASSLTGRGTVNGYT
TRBD2,TRBV13,TRBJ2-2,ASSSRLAGGTGELF
NA,TRBV5-4,TRBJ2-2,ASSLAFSTGELF
TRBD1,TRBV6-4,TRBJ1-6,ASSDSTGGDSYNSPLH
NA,TRBV7-3,TRBJ2-7,ASSLSRLDEQY
TRBD2,TRBV18,TRBJ2-1,ASSRSSGGAAYNEQF